What follows is one TCR beta chain and its context. Its cognate antigen is unknown. These data come from a study of T cell responses to AZD1222 COVID-19 vaccine. Findings of the study overall: Elevations in Spike-specific TCR breadth and depth followed administration of two AZD1222 doses. Possibly, clonal diversity was underestimated; donors were largely white British and included more females. Repertoire sampling happened only post peak T cell response. The reported proportion of spike-specific TCRs targeting unmutated variant regions was nearly half.

Clones were sequenced by immunoSEQ multiplex PCR, and TCRdb holds only the in-frame ones, with some missing. This sample yields approximately 82,000 clones, of which about 88% are seen a single time; about 13% belongs to the top ten. In germline, CDR1 is LNHDA, CDR2 SQIVND (reference sequence). Trimming took 1 base from V and 7 from J, leaving 7 bases between them. The CDR3 covers 12 residues. The source was peripheral blood, collected on day 0 of AZD1222 vaccination. The sequence came from an adult in good health. V is TRBV19 and J is TRBJ1-2; D not certain. CDR3 sequence (DNA): TGTGCCAGTAGTATAGGATCGAGTGGCTACACCTTC. Translation: CASSIGSSGYTF. The whole variable domain, remainder taken from reference TRBV19 and TRBJ1-2, is DGGITQSPKYLFRKEGQNVTLSCEQNLNHDAMYWYRQDPGQGLRLIYYSQIVNDFQKGDIAEGYSVSREKKESFPLTVTSAQKNPTAFYLCASSIGSSGYTFGSGTRLTVV.